This TCR beta chain is drawn from a study of blood T cell repertoires in COVID-19. Study at large: The United States, Italy and Spain supplied acute and convalescent COVID-19 samples.

This clone was observed a few times. Germline assignment: CDR1 LNHDA and CDR2 SQIVND (reference sequence). The length of the CDR3 is 16 residues. V shed 3 bases and J shed 5 bases, with 16 bases lying between them. In the authors' workflow: Amplified reference gene primers provided the basis for estimating nucleated cell counts. Assay: immunoSEQ multiplex PCR; the TCRdb copy retains only in-frame clones and omits some. Clone size and V and J calls were adopted from that table, with D and trimming inferred from the DNA. The repertoire holds some 250,000 clones, with about 80% as singletons. The clonotype comes from an elderly woman with acute or convalescent COVID-19. Sequenced input: peripheral blood. V and J are TRBV19 and TRBJ2-2; D is possibly TRBD2 (5 bases). The CDR3 sequence is CASSIRVLVGTGELFF. Here the CDR3 DNA reads TGTGCCAGTAGTATTCGGGTACTAGTTGGTACCGGGGAGCTGTTTTTT. The full variable domain, with the rest looked up from reference TRBV19 and TRBJ2-2, is DGGITQSPKYLFRKEGQNVTLSCEQNLNHDAMYWYRQDPGQGLRLIYYSQIVNDFQKGDIAEGYSVSREKKESFPLTVTSAQKNPTAFYLCASSIRVLVGTGELFFGEGSRLTVL.